This is a list of T cell receptor beta chains from one sample in a study of shared clonotypes between healthy human individuals. Clones were read by immunoSEQ multiplex PCR, and TCRdb kept only the in-frame ones, dropping some. Of hundreds of thousands of clones listed, around 72% are singletons. The sequenced sample consisted of memory CD4+ T cells sorted from blood. These receptors were obtained from a woman in her 30s in good health. CDR3s include the opening cysteine and the closing phenylalanine or tryptophan. The D gene is left open where the match is weak. Where a row states a size, it is once, few, many or the class of an expanded clone; other rows omit it.

>-|-|TRBJ2-1|TRBV27|15
CASRPRLAVYNEQFF
TGTGCCAGCCGCCCACGTTTAGCGGTCTACAATGAGCAGTTCTTC
>-|-|TRBJ1-2|TRBV4-2|12
CASSQTDGGYTF
TGTGCCAGCAGCCAGACAGACGGAGGCTACACCTTC
>-|TRBD1|TRBJ1-3|TRBV2|14
CASSVDRGRNTIYF
TGTGCCAGCAGCGTCGACAGGGGTAGGAACACCATATATTTT
>-|TRBD2|TRBJ2-5|TRBV7-2|13
CASSFWGGETQYF
TGTGCCAGCAGCTTTTGGGGGGGTGAGACCCAGTACTTC
>-|TRBD1|TRBJ1-1|TRBV27|17
CASSLSPLDRGNTEAFF
TGTGCCAGCAGTTTATCTCCCTTGGACAGGGGGAACACTGAAGCTTTCTTT
>many|-|TRBJ1-2|TRBV7-4|15
CASSLMQGANYGYTF
TGTGCCAGCAGCTTAATGCAGGGAGCTAACTATGGCTACACCTTC
>-|-|TRBJ2-2|TRBV5-5|11
CASTQSGELFF
TGTGCCAGCACGCAGTCCGGGGAGCTGTTTTTT
>-|-|TRBJ1-3|TRBV19|15
CASINDRSSGNTIYF
TGTGCCAGCATAAACGACAGAAGCTCTGGAAACACCATATATTTT
>many|-|TRBJ1-3|TRBV28|15
CASRPRTQPGNTIYF
TGTGCCAGCAGACCCAGAACACAGCCTGGAAACACCATATATTTT
>few|-|TRBJ2-1|TRBV5-1|15
CASSLARRAYNEQFF
TGCGCCAGCAGCTTGGCTCGGAGGGCCTACAATGAGCAGTTCTTC